This T cell receptor beta chain emerged from a study of beta chain features in type 1 diabetes. Comment on this clone: The antigen is unknown.

Since all of the isolated RNA was reverse transcribed, expressed TCRB transcripts were what got sequenced. TCRdb's copy holds only in-frame clones and misses some; the assay was immunoSEQ multiplex PCR. The sample holds 240,000 or so clones, about 25% seen once. Study-wide results and limits: When Type 1 diabetes patients were examined, their TCRB CDR3s proved moderately but significantly shorter in all four CD4+ subsets. HLA influence on TCRB rearrangement stayed unresolved here. Researchers reported that naive, central memory and Treg TCRB repertoires appeared more similar in patients than in healthy donors.

The CDR3 has 20 residues. V lost 4 bases, J lost 1 base, and 17 bases stayed unmatched. Germline values: CDR1 ENHRY, CDR2 SYGVKD. This chain links TRBV10-3 with TRBJ2-1; 9 nucleotides match TRBD2. The source of this sequence is a man aged 25-45 years in good health. Material: central memory CD4+ T cells from blood. This CDR3 is CAISGPQVSGSPRSYNEQFF. DNA of the CDR3: TGTGCCATCAGTGGTCCCCAGGTTAGCGGGAGCCCCCGATCCTACAATGAGCAGTTCTTC.